These 27 T cell receptor beta chains were sequenced from one sample in a study of neurological immune-mediated disorders. MiXCR, run by TCRdb on the 5' RACE reads, gives a single entry per CDR3 protein. The table lists over 35,000 distinct CDR3 sequences, approximately 11% of them singletons. The sequenced sample was PBMCs. Source of these receptors: a female donor in good health.

This clonotype came up many times. CDR3: CASSSSSGTTYNEQFF. DNA of the CDR3: TGTGCCAGCAGCTCCTCTAGCGGGACAACCTACAATGAGCAGTTCTTC. The V gene is TRBV7-9, the J gene TRBJ2-1; TRBD2 agrees at 9 bases. The ends lost 4 bases at V and 2 bases at J; junction bases unmatched: 6. The CDR3 is made up of 16 amino acids. Germline V gene sequence: CDR1 SEHNR, CDR2 FQNEAQ (reference sequence).

This clonotype was seen repeatedly, ten times or more. The rearrangement joins TRBV2 to TRBJ1-3, with 7 bases aligning to TRBD1. Germline V gene lookup returns CDR1 SNHLY and CDR2 FYNNEI. The V and J ends lost 3 bases and 0 bases, in that order; junction bases with no gene match: 2. The CDR3 consists of 15 residues. The CDR3 sequence: CASSEDRTSGNTIYF. The CDR3 region has the DNA TGTGCCAGCAGTGAGGACAGGACCTCTGGAAACACCATATATTTT.

This clonotype was picked up many times. The chain is built from TRBV5-1 and TRBJ1-1, with a weak D call TRBD1 (5 bases). Germline values: CDR1 SGHRS, CDR2 YFSETQ. The length of the CDR3 is 15 residues. V lost 2 bases and J lost 6, with 17 bases in between. CDR3 sequence (DNA): TGCGCCAGCAGCTTAGGTAGCGGGGGGATCGCTGAAGCTTTCTTT. Residues: CASSLGSGGIAEAFF. The entire variable domain, with the rest obtained from reference TRBV5-1 and TRBJ1-1, is as follows: KAGVTQTPRYLIKTRGQQVTLSCSPISGHRSVSWYQQTPGQGLQFLFEYFSETQRNKGNFPGRFSGRQFSNSRSEMNVSTLELGDSALYLCASSLGSGGIAEAFFGQGTRLTVV.

There are many counts of this clonotype. The gene calls are TRBV3-1 and TRBJ2-2; possibly TRBD2 for D (5 bases). From germline, CDR1 is LGHDT and CDR2 YNNKEL (reference sequence). V dropped 3 bases and J dropped 4 bases, with 15 bases sitting between them. The CDR3 totals 16 residues. The CDR3 coding sequence is TGTGCCAGCAGCCAGGCCGGGTATGGGAGCACCGGGGAGCTGTTTTTT. It yields the protein CASSQAGYGSTGELFF.

The chain uses TRBV5-1 and TRBJ1-1, with D perhaps matching TRBD1 (5 bases). Per germline, CDR1 SGHRS and CDR2 YFSETQ. This CDR3 spans 14 amino acids. With 3 bases removed from V and 5 bases from J, the gap between germline ends came to 14 bases. The CDR3 protein is CASSSWSGATEAFF. DNA for the CDR3: TGCGCCAGCAGCTCTTGGAGCGGGGCGACTGAAGCTTTCTTT. Looking up the rest from reference TRBV5-1 and TRBJ1-1 gives the full variable domain: KAGVTQTPRYLIKTRGQQVTLSCSPISGHRSVSWYQQTPGQGLQFLFEYFSETQRNKGNFPGRFSGRQFSNSRSEMNVSTLELGDSALYLCASSSWSGATEAFFGQGTRLTVV.

Ten or more counts support this clonotype. The V call is TRBV27, the J call TRBJ2-3; D is uncertain. The CDR3 sequence is 15 residues long. Trimming shortened V by 1 base and J by 3 bases, and 11 bases separated the two germline ends. In germline, CDR1 is MNHEY, CDR2 SMNVEV (reference sequence). CDR3 DNA sequence: TGTGCCAGCAGTTTATGGCTCGCCCCTACAGATACGCAGTATTTT. Its translation: CASSLWLAPTDTQYF.

The chain carries TRBV6-4 and TRBJ1-1; D remains ambiguous. The CDR3 loop spans 13 amino acids. The V gene lost 5 bases and the J gene lost 1 base, with 8 bases spanning the gap. In germline, CDR1 is MRHNA, CDR2 SNTAGT. CDR3 region: CASSQNRNTEAFF. CDR3 DNA sequence: TGTGCCAGCAGTCAAAACAGGAACACTGAAGCTTTCTTT.

In this sample, this clonotype turned up a few times. V is TRBV25-1 and J is TRBJ2-1; D is ambiguous. The germline V and J ends were trimmed by 3 bases and 0 bases, with 12 bases remaining between them. In germline, CDR1 is MGHDK, CDR2 SYGVNS. CDR3 length: 16 amino acids. Here the CDR3 DNA reads TGTGCCAGCAGTGACCCGGCTCCTAGCTCCTACAATGAGCAGTTCTTC. Translated, it gives CASSDPAPSSYNEQFF.

This clonotype has ten or more counts. The chain joins TRBV6-5 to TRBJ1-1; D unclear. V was trimmed by 5 bases and J by 3 bases, leaving 4 bases between them. The germline V gene encodes CDR1 MNHEY and CDR2 SVGAGI. The CDR3 length is 11 residues. The CDR3 region is CASSRDTEAFF. CDR3 nucleotides: TGTGCCAGCAGTCGAGACACTGAAGCTTTCTTT.

This clonotype was counted many times. This chain uses TRBV19 with TRBJ2-6, with a possible D match to TRBD1 (6 bases). Germline CDR1 is LNHDA and CDR2 is SQIVND (reference sequence). Between the trimmed V and J ends, which lost 9 bases and 3 bases, there was a span of 12 bases. This CDR3 has 14 amino acids. The CDR3 is CASRPGVGANVLTF. Written as DNA, the CDR3 is TGTGCCAGCCGGCCAGGGGTTGGGGCCAACGTCCTGACTTTC.

The chain employs TRBV24-1 and TRBJ1-5, with a possible D match to TRBD1 (6 bases). V was trimmed by 3 bases and J by 3 bases, leaving 11 bases between them. CDR1 is KGHDR, CDR2 SFDVKD, per germline. This CDR3 spans 15 amino acids. This chain's CDR3 is CATSDPRQVNQPQHF. The CDR3 nucleotides are TGTGCCACCAGTGATCCTAGACAGGTCAATCAGCCCCAGCATTTT.

This clonotype occurred many times. The V and J genes are TRBV12-3 or TRBV12-4 and TRBJ1-2, with D possibly matching TRBD1 (6 bases). The length of the CDR3 is 13 residues. V was trimmed by 5 bases and J by 7 bases, leaving 14 bases between them. DNA for the CDR3: TGTGCCAGCAGTCCTAAGACAGGAGTTGGCTACACCTTC. It yields the protein CASSPKTGVGYTF.

In this sample, this clonotype turned up many times. The V call is TRBV5-5, the J call TRBJ1-2, with D possibly being TRBD1 (6 bases). Trimming stripped 3 bases from V and 1 base from J, with 25 bases between. Germline V CDR1 and CDR2: SGHKS, YYEKEE (reference sequence). This CDR3 is 19 amino acids long. CDR3 in DNA: TGTGCCAGCAGCTCTGGGGGCCGGGGAACGGCGGAGGTTAACTATGGCTACACCTTC. Protein product: CASSSGGRGTAEVNYGYTF.

This clonotype was seen repeatedly, ten times or more. This chain connects TRBV20-1 to TRBJ2-1; 9 nucleotides match TRBD2. V lost 5 bases and J lost 9; bases outside the gene matches: 11. Germline CDR1 DFQATT, CDR2 SNEGSKA (reference sequence). The length of the CDR3 is 14 residues. This chain's CDR3 is CSALLAGGRGEQFF. CDR3 DNA: TGCAGTGCTCTACTGGCGGGAGGGCGTGGTGAGCAGTTCTTC.

To note about this clonotype: The junction shows a germline mismatch at one end, possibly a read error. The genes are TRBV20-1 and TRBJ1-2; 9 nucleotides line up with TRBD1. The CDR3 is made up of 15 amino acids. Germline V gives CDR1 DFQATT, CDR2 SNEGSKA (reference sequence). DNA for the CDR3: TGCAGTACTAGACAAGGACAGGGGCGGATTAATGGCTACACCTTC. This codes for CSTRQGQGRINGYTF.

In its sample, this clonotype was seen many times. The chain joins TRBV9 to TRBJ2-4; 8 bases are a match to TRBD2. V dropped 4 bases and J dropped 6; count of bases not matched to a gene: 6. CDR1 is SGDLS, CDR2 YYNGEE, per germline. This CDR3 region has 14 residues. The CDR3, as DNA: TGTGCCAGCAGCTCGGGGGGGGCTGGAAACATTCAGTACTTC. Translated, it gives CASSSGGAGNIQYF.

This clonotype has ten or more counts. The chain has TRBV5-1 and TRBJ2-2, with 7 bases aligning to TRBD1. The CDR3 has 15 residues. Germline trimming cut 5 bases from V and 2 bases from J; bases unmatched to any gene: 6. Germline assignment: CDR1 SGHRS and CDR2 YFSETQ. CDR3 in DNA: TGCGCCAGCAGTTCGGGACAGCGAAACACCGGGGAGCTGTTTTTT. Translated, it gives CASSSGQRNTGELFF.

This clonotype was seen many times. The chain joins TRBV12-3 or TRBV12-4 to TRBJ2-1; 10 nucleotides line up with TRBD2. J was trimmed by 10 bases and V by 3 bases; bases with no gene match: 12. This CDR3 is 16 amino acids long. The CDR3 loop is CASSFRSSGGVREQFF. The CDR3, as DNA: TGTGCCAGCAGTTTTAGGTCAAGCGGGGGGGTAAGGGAGCAGTTCTTC.

This clonotype has at least ten counts. The gene calls are TRBV24-1 and TRBJ2-1, with D uncertain. The V gene lost 4 bases and the J gene lost 5 bases, with 17 bases spanning the gap. The CDR3 loop spans 16 amino acids. Germline CDR1 is KGHDR and CDR2 is SFDVKD. The CDR3: CATSDSLATHHNEQFF. DNA of the CDR3: TGTGCCACCAGTGACTCTCTGGCCACGCATCACAATGAGCAGTTCTTC.

In its sample, this clonotype was seen many times. This chain joins TRBV6-6 and TRBJ1-1, with 8 bases that match TRBD1. In germline, CDR1 is MNHNY, CDR2 SVGAGI (reference sequence). V was pared by 6 bases and J by 5 bases, with 5 bases of the junction left unmatched. The CDR3 sequence is 13 residues long. The CDR3 loop reads CASRLTGGTEAFF. In nucleotides, the CDR3 is TGTGCCAGCAGACTAACAGGGGGAACTGAAGCTTTCTTT.

Ten or more counts support this clonotype. The chain is built from TRBV3-1 and TRBJ2-2; 9 bases agree with TRBD2. Trimming cost V 4 bases and J 3 bases; bases outside gene matches: 0. The CDR3 is 14 amino acids. Germline V gene lookup returns CDR1 LGHDT and CDR2 YNNKEL (reference sequence). The DNA for the CDR3 is TGTGCCAGCAGCCTAGCGGGAGACACCGGGGAGCTGTTTTTT. It yields the protein CASSLAGDTGELFF.

This clonotype was observed at least ten times. The CDR3 region has the DNA TGTGCCAGCAGCCGTCAAGGGGGAAGGGATGGCTACACCTTC. This codes for CASSRQGGRDGYTF. The chain links TRBV5-5 to TRBJ1-2, with D perhaps matching TRBD1 (6 bases). Germline values: CDR1 SGHKS, CDR2 YYEKEE (reference sequence). The CDR3 loop spans 14 amino acids. V lost 4 bases, J lost 6 bases, and 16 bases lay in between. The whole variable domain, remainder taken from reference TRBV5-5 and TRBJ1-2, is DAGVTQSPTHLIKTRGQQVTLRCSPISGHKSVSWYQQVLGQGPQFIFQYYEKEERGRGNFPDRFSARQFPNYSSELNVNALLLGDSALYLCASSRQGGRDGYTFGSGTRLTVV.

This clonotype has just a few counts. The chain uses TRBV6-5 and TRBJ2-1, with 15 positions matching TRBD2. Germline CDR1 MNHEY, CDR2 SVGAGI. V was clipped by 3 bases and J by 5 bases; unmatched bases: 8. CDR3 size: 18 residues. CDR3 bases: TGTGCCAGCAGTTATTCTATTTGGACTAGCGGGAGGGACAATGAGCAGTTCTTC. The encoded protein is CASSYSIWTSGRDNEQFF.

The CDR3 is CSVYNTGELFF. DNA of the CDR3: TGCAGCGTTTATAACACCGGGGAGCTGTTTTTT. The V and J genes are TRBV29-1 and TRBJ2-2; D gene uncertain. Germline-derived CDR1 and CDR2 are SQVTM and ANQGSEA. This CDR3 comprises 11 residues. V dropped 5 bases and J dropped 2 bases, with 3 bases sitting between them.

A word on this clonotype: Since a much larger clone is just one base distant, this may be a read error. This chain uses TRBV5-1 with TRBJ2-4, with D perhaps matching TRBD1 or TRBD2 (5 bases each). CDR1 and CDR2 (germline): SGHRS, YFSETQ. The ends were cut back, 0 bases at V and 0 bases at J, with 7 bases in the middle. The CDR3 consists of 15 residues. CDR3 DNA: TGCGCCAGCAGCTTGGTCGGGACAGCCAAAAACATTCAGTACTTC. Translated, it gives CASSLVGTAKNIQYF.

This clonotype was detected many times. This chain uses TRBV6-1 with TRBJ2-7; D may be TRBD2 (7 bases). The CDR3 spans 15 residues. V lost 4 bases and J lost 3, with 16 bases in between. Germline values: CDR1 MNHNS, CDR2 SASEGT. The CDR3 loop reads CASSAGGLENYEQYF. The CDR3 coding sequence is TGTGCCAGCAGTGCCGGGGGGCTAGAAAACTACGAGCAGTACTTC.

This clonotype has a count of ten or more. The chain uses TRBV2 and TRBJ2-7, with D perhaps TRBD1 (6 bases). The CDR3 has 12 residues. Germline values: CDR1 SNHLY, CDR2 FYNNEI. V was shortened by 8 bases and J by 2 bases, with 10 bases between the two germline ends. CDR3 sequence reads: CASQGGTYEQYF. In nucleotides, the CDR3 is TGTGCCAGCCAAGGGGGAACCTACGAGCAGTACTTC.